The 19 T cell receptor beta chains below were found in one sample sequenced in a study of T cell responses to AZD1222 COVID-19 vaccine. Here immunoSEQ multiplex PCR was the method, and the copy in TCRdb shows in-frame clones only, minus some. The table includes 130,000 or so clones, around 92% detected once. The material sequenced was peripheral blood, taken on day 0 of AZD1222 vaccination. The receptor source for this set is an adult in good health.

This chain uses TRBV19 with TRBJ2-2; D unresolved. Germline V gene sequence: CDR1 LNHDA, CDR2 SQIVND (reference sequence). V was cut by 4 bases and J by 1 base, with 13 bases left in between. This CDR3 contains 16 residues. The CDR3: CASSTRTARNTGELFF. The CDR3 region has the DNA TGTGCCAGTAGTACCAGAACCGCTAGGAACACCGGGGAGCTGTTTTTT. The complete variable domain, with remaining parts taken from reference TRBV19 and TRBJ2-2, reads DGGITQSPKYLFRKEGQNVTLSCEQNLNHDAMYWYRQDPGQGLRLIYYSQIVNDFQKGDIAEGYSVSREKKESFPLTVTSAQKNPTAFYLCASSTRTARNTGELFFGEGSRLTVL.

This sequence joins TRBV20-1 and TRBJ1-6, with unresolved D. V was trimmed by 3 bases and J by 0 bases, leaving 9 bases between them. Germline loops: CDR1 DFQATT, CDR2 SNEGSKA (reference sequence). There are 15 residues in the CDR3. DNA of the CDR3: TGCAGTGCTAGTTGGGCTAGCTCCTATAATTCACCCCTCCACTTT. Protein sequence: CSASWASSYNSPLHF.

The J gene is TRBJ2-3, the V gene TRBV6-2 or TRBV6-3; D is unresolved. The V gene's germline CDR1 is MNHEY and CDR2 SVGEGT. The CDR3 totals 16 residues. V was shortened by 6 bases and J by 0 bases, with 16 bases between the two germline ends. The CDR3 DNA sequence: TGTGCCAGCAGCCCTGTCCCGAGCGTGAGCACAGATACGCAGTATTTT. As protein: CASSPVPSVSTDTQYF.

The chain recombines TRBV18 with TRBJ2-3; 11 bases align to TRBD2. This CDR3 has 18 residues. V was clipped by 1 base and J by 0 bases; unmatched bases: 6. Per germline, CDR1 KGHSH and CDR2 LQKENI. The CDR3 spells CASSPRLAGGLSTDTQYF. CDR3 sequence (DNA): TGTGCCAGCTCACCACGGCTAGCGGGGGGCCTTAGCACAGATACGCAGTATTTT.

V gene TRBV6-2 or TRBV6-3 combines with J gene TRBJ2-2; D might be TRBD1 (5 bases). V lost 6 bases and J lost 3, with 17 bases in between. There are 16 residues in the CDR3. CDR1 MNHEY and CDR2 SVGEGT come from the germline V gene. The CDR3 DNA sequence: TGTGCCAGCAGCCGACGGAATATAGGGGACACCGGGGAGCTGTTTTTT. Encoded protein: CASSRRNIGDTGELFF.

The rearrangement joins TRBV7-3 to TRBJ2-1, with 10 bases identical to TRBD2. The V gene's germline CDR1 is SGHTA and CDR2 FQGTGA. V was pared by 2 bases and J by 8 bases, with 6 bases of the junction left unmatched. The CDR3 contains 15 residues. The CDR3 protein is CASSLGSGRVYEQFF. CDR3 bases: TGTGCCAGCAGCTTAGGGAGCGGGAGGGTGTATGAGCAGTTCTTC.

This clone appeared once. The J gene is TRBJ2-1, the V gene TRBV11-2; 9 bases are a match to TRBD2. The CDR3 totals 15 residues. Germline V gene data show CDR1 as SGHAT and CDR2 as FQNNGV. V was clipped by 3 bases and J by 1 base; unmatched bases: 1. The CDR3 DNA is TGTGCCAGCAGCTTGACTAGCGGTTCCTACAATGAGCAGTTCTTC. It translates to CASSLTSGSYNEQFF.

This rearrangement joins TRBV4-1 to TRBJ1-4; unclear D gene. The germline gives CDR1 MGHRA, CDR2 YSYEKL. The CDR3 runs 15 residues. V was pared by 4 bases and J by 7 bases, with 16 bases between. The CDR3 bases are TGCGCCAGCAGCCTCTGGACGGGTTTAGGTGAAAAACTGTTTTTT. It translates to CASSLWTGLGEKLFF.

This chain connects TRBV27 to TRBJ2-5, with TRBD1 as a possible D gene (5 bases). This CDR3 has 14 amino acids. Germline V lookup: CDR1 MNHEY, CDR2 SMNVEV (reference sequence). The V and J ends lost 2 bases and 1 base respectively, with 8 bases between them. The CDR3 sequence is CASSLDRSQETQYF. DNA for the CDR3: TGTGCCAGCAGTTTAGACAGATCCCAAGAGACCCAGTACTTC.

The chain combines TRBV19 with TRBJ2-7; possible D gene TRBD2, 5 bases. The CDR3 consists of 15 residues. Germline CDR1 and CDR2: LNHDA and SQIVND (reference sequence). V dropped 2 bases and J dropped 1 base, with 12 bases sitting between them. CDR3 region: CASSIYRGRSYEQYF. The DNA of the CDR3 is TGTGCCAGTAGTATATATCGGGGAAGGTCCTACGAGCAGTACTTC. Filled out from reference TRBV19 and TRBJ2-7, the complete variable domain reads DGGITQSPKYLFRKEGQNVTLSCEQNLNHDAMYWYRQDPGQGLRLIYYSQIVNDFQKGDIAEGYSVSREKKESFPLTVTSAQKNPTAFYLCASSIYRGRSYEQYFGPGTRLTVT.

The rearrangement uses TRBV19 and TRBJ1-5, with D maybe TRBD1 (6 bases). CDR3 size: 15 residues. The V end was cut by 7 bases, the J end by 2 bases, with 15 bases between. Germline V gene lookup returns CDR1 LNHDA and CDR2 SQIVND (reference sequence). CDR3 amino acids: CASKGDTVGNQPQHF. The CDR3 DNA is TGTGCCAGTAAAGGGGACACCGTCGGCAATCAGCCCCAGCATTTT.

The chain is built from TRBV11-3 and TRBJ1-1, with 9 bases that match TRBD1. The ends lost 4 bases at V and 7 bases at J; junction bases unmatched: 7. The germline gives CDR1 SGHNT, CDR2 YENEEA. CDR3 length equals 14 residues. Written as DNA, the CDR3 is TGTGCCAGCAGCTCCGGACAGGGGAGTGGTGAAGCTTTCTTT. This translates into CASSSGQGSGEAFF.

V gene TRBV20-1 combines with J gene TRBJ2-7; 7 bases match TRBD1. The CDR3 runs to 14 residues. Germline assignment: CDR1 DFQATT and CDR2 SNEGSKA (reference sequence). The junction had 5 bases not matched to a gene; V was cut back by 3 bases and J by 0 bases. The CDR3 nucleotides read TGCAGTGCTAGTACCGGGACAGCCTCCTACGAGCAGTACTTC. Protein: CSASTGTASYEQYF.

The J gene is TRBJ1-1, the V gene TRBV5-1; D call uncertain. The CDR3 sequence is 13 residues long. Germline V gene data show CDR1 as SGHRS and CDR2 as YFSETQ. Between the trimmed V and J ends, which lost 5 bases and 1 base, there was a span of 9 bases. CDR3 region: CASSLSRNTEAFF. In DNA form, the CDR3 reads TGCGCCAGCAGTCTTAGTCGGAACACTGAAGCTTTCTTT.

This chain uses TRBV11-2 with TRBJ2-5; a possible D gene is TRBD2 (6 bases). Trimming left V 4 bases short and J 5 bases short, with 14 bases between. Looked up from germline, CDR1 is SGHAT and CDR2 is FQNNGV. This CDR3 comprises 14 residues. DNA for the CDR3: TGTGCCAGCAGCTCCCAGGAGGGTGAGGAGACCCAGTACTTC. It translates to CASSSQEGEETQYF.

The chain carries TRBV19 and TRBJ2-3; perhaps TRBD2 as D (5 bases). From germline, CDR1 is LNHDA and CDR2 SQIVND (reference sequence). The CDR3 extends over 15 amino acids. Trimming cost V 6 bases and J 0 bases, with 13 bases left between them. CDR3 bases: TGTGCCAGTAGACTCTCAGCGGCTAGCACAGATACGCAGTATTTT. This codes for CASRLSAASTDTQYF.

This clone was recorded only once. The germline gene is not matched at one end of the junction; a read error may be the cause. The CDR3 is CASSDSGRGGYTF. For the CDR3, the DNA is TGTGCCAGCAGTGACTCCGGGAGAGGTGGCTACACCTTC. This chain joins TRBV6-5 and TRBJ1-2; D not certain. The CDR3 has 13 residues. CDR1 MNHEY and CDR2 SVGAGI come from the germline V gene.

The chain recombines TRBV4-2 with TRBJ2-2; D is perhaps TRBD2 (6 bases). This CDR3 comprises 17 residues. Germline CDR1 reads LGHNA; CDR2 reads YNFKEQ. Trimming removed 0 bases at V and 0 bases at J, with 11 bases between. The CDR3, as DNA: TGTGCCAGCAGCCAAGATCGCGGGACCACGAACACCGGGGAGCTGTTTTTT. It encodes CASSQDRGTTNTGELFF.

The rearrangement uses TRBV7-9 and TRBJ1-1; perhaps TRBD1 as D (5 bases). The CDR3 contains 17 residues. Germline V gene sequence: CDR1 SEHNR, CDR2 FQNEAQ (reference sequence). V was cut by 1 base and J by 0 bases, with 15 bases left in between. The CDR3 loop reads CASSLGRLGRVNTEAFF. Written as DNA, the CDR3 is TGTGCCAGCAGCTTAGGAAGGCTGGGGCGGGTGAACACTGAAGCTTTCTTT.